These 4 T cell receptor beta chains were sequenced from one sample in a study of shared clonotypes between healthy human individuals. Naive CD8 cells comprised CD45RO-negative, CCR7-positively selected cells, excluding terminally differentiated effector memory CD45RA+ cells. Data came from immunoSEQ multiplex PCR; TCRdb stores just in-frame clones and leaves some out. The sample records hundreds of thousands of clones, about 91% being singletons. Sample: naive CD8+ T cells sorted from blood. Every receptor here comes from a man between 25 and 39 years old in good health.

This chain links TRBV30 with TRBJ2-1; tentative D call: TRBD2 (6 bases). The CDR3 is 15 residues long. From germline, CDR1 is GTSNPN and CDR2 SVGIG (reference sequence). The V and J ends lost 2 bases and 3 bases respectively, with 14 bases between them. The CDR3 reads CAWSTPGSVYNEQFF. In DNA, the CDR3 is TGTGCCTGGAGTACCCCCGGGAGCGTCTACAATGAGCAGTTCTTC. The complete variable domain, with remaining parts taken from reference TRBV30 and TRBJ2-1, reads SQTIHQWPATLVQPVGSPLSLECTVEGTSNPNLYWYRQAAGRGLQLLFYSVGIGQISSEVPQNLSASRPQDRQFILSSKKLLLSDSGFYLCAWSTPGSVYNEQFFGPGTRLTVL.

The CDR3 sequence is CASSYLAGGLYEQYF. The DNA for the CDR3 is TGTGCCAGCAGTTATTTAGCGGGAGGGCTGTACGAGCAGTACTTC. The chain carries TRBV27 and TRBJ2-7; 11 bases map to TRBD2. CDR1 MNHEY and CDR2 SMNVEV come from the germline V gene (reference sequence). This CDR3 comprises 15 residues. The V segment lost 4 bases and the J segment 4 bases; nucleotides outside the gene matches: 6.

The chain has TRBV19 and TRBJ1-5; perhaps TRBD1 as D (5 bases). Trimming cost V 6 bases and J 0 bases, with 12 bases left between them. The CDR3 loop spans 15 amino acids. CDR1 and CDR2 (germline): LNHDA, SQIVND (reference sequence). The CDR3 DNA follows: TGTGCCAGTAGCCGGGACGGAAATAGCAATCAGCCCCAGCATTTT. As protein: CASSRDGNSNQPQHF.

The V gene is TRBV2, the J gene TRBJ1-5, with D unclear. The CDR3 is made up of 15 amino acids. Trimming shortened V by 3 bases and J by 0 bases, and 9 bases separated the two germline ends. The V gene's germline CDR1 is SNHLY and CDR2 FYNNEI. The CDR3 sequence is CASSDRRNSNQPQHF. The CDR3 bases are TGTGCCAGCAGTGACCGGAGGAATAGCAATCAGCCCCAGCATTTT.